These 23 T cell receptor beta chains originate from one sample sequenced in a study of T cell repertoires in cytomegalovirus infection. From the reads, TCRdb called clonotypes with MiXCR, one entry per CDR3 protein. The repertoire holds hundreds of thousands of distinct CDR3 sequences, with under 45% as singletons. For these receptors, no antigen is known. The sequences come from cultured PBMCs, collected from culture after CMV antigen stimulation. Receptors originate from a human donor in good health (CMV status not recorded). Some clones in this sample may be carry-over from other donors' samples.

A single count supports this clonotype. This chain uses TRBV10-2 with TRBJ2-3, with D perhaps matching TRBD2 (6 bases). The CDR3 contains 15 residues. The V gene's germline CDR1 is WSHSY and CDR2 SAAADI. Between the trimmed V and J ends, which lost 4 bases and 5 bases, there was a span of 16 bases. The CDR3 nucleotides are TGCGCCAGCAGTGTGGAGGGTTCGAAAGGAGATACGCAGTATTTT. It is translated as CASSVEGSKGDTQYF.

A few counts support this clonotype. The gene calls are TRBV7-6 and TRBJ1-4; D uncertain. This CDR3 is 15 amino acids long. CDR1 and CDR2 from the germline V gene are SGHVS and FNYEAQ. V lost 5 bases and J 4 bases, leaving 14 bases between the germline ends. DNA of the CDR3: TGTGCCAGCAGCCAAGGCGAGGGCGTTAATGAAAAACTGTTTTTT. Translated: CASSQGEGVNEKLFF. The full variable domain, completed using reference TRBV7-6 and TRBJ1-4, is GAGVSQSPRYKVTKRGQDVALRCDPISGHVSLYWYRQALGQGPEFLTYFNYEAQQDKSGLPNDRFSAERPEGSISTLTIQRTEQRDSAMYRCASSQGEGVNEKLFFGSGTQLSVL.

V and J are TRBV12-3 or TRBV12-4 and TRBJ2-7; tentatively, D is TRBD1 (5 bases). The CDR3 is made up of 13 amino acids. The V end lost 5 bases, the J end lost 5 bases, and 13 bases lay between the germline ends. DNA of the CDR3: TGTGCCAGCAGTCTTCAGGGCGCCCACGAGCAGTACTTC. Its translation is CASSLQGAHEQYF.

The V gene is TRBV19, the J gene TRBJ2-3; the match to TRBD2 covers 12 bases. Germline trimming cut 2 bases from V and 5 bases from J; bases unmatched to any gene: 8. The CDR3 is 17 residues long. CDR1 is LNHDA and CDR2 is SQIVND in the germline V gene (reference sequence). This CDR3 is CASSIRIGLAGRDTQYF. In DNA, the CDR3 is TGTGCCAGTAGTATAAGGATCGGACTAGCGGGAAGAGATACGCAGTATTTT.

This clonotype has a handful of counts. J is TRBJ2-2 and V is TRBV6-1; TRBD1 agrees at 11 bases. The trim removed 6 bases at V and 7 bases at J, leaving 13 bases unmatched. Germline assignment: CDR1 MNHNS and CDR2 SASEGT. CDR3 length equals 17 residues. CDR3 sequence reads: CASRLLSGTGGFGELFF. The CDR3 DNA reads as TGTGCCAGCAGGCTACTTTCCGGGACAGGGGGTTTCGGGGAGCTGTTTTTT.

This clonotype was detected only a few times. The chain is built from TRBV11-1 and TRBJ1-2; D is unclear. From germline, CDR1 is SGHAT and CDR2 FQDESV (reference sequence). This CDR3 has 17 amino acids. V lost 7 bases and J 8 bases, leaving 29 bases between the germline ends. The DNA for the CDR3 is TGTGCCAGCACCCTAAAGAGCGAGGGAGGGCCCCCGGGGGGCTACACCTTC. Protein product: CASTLKSEGGPPGGYTF.

This clonotype was counted only a few times. The chain recombines TRBV30 with TRBJ1-2; a possible D gene is TRBD1 (5 bases). This CDR3 has 14 residues. The V end lost 5 bases, the J end lost 5 bases, and 18 bases lay between the germline ends. Looked up from germline, CDR1 is GTSNPN and CDR2 is SVGIG (reference sequence). The CDR3 nucleotides are TGTGCCTGGGAGGTCAGGGTCGTCCGGTATGGCTACACCTTC. Its protein product is CAWEVRVVRYGYTF.

This clonotype was seen only a few times. This chain connects TRBV25-1 to TRBJ2-5; 9 bases map to TRBD1. The CDR3 is made up of 15 amino acids. Trimming took 3 bases from V and 4 from J; bases not matched to a gene: 6. Germline V gene data show CDR1 as MGHDK and CDR2 as SYGVNS. CDR3 bases: TGTGCCAGCAGTGATCCAGGGACAGGGCCAGAGACCCAGTACTTC. The encoded protein is CASSDPGTGPETQYF.

V gene TRBV10-3 combines with J gene TRBJ2-7; 12 nucleotides align to TRBD2. CDR3 length: 16 amino acids. Germline V gene lookup returns CDR1 ENHRY and CDR2 SYGVKD. The junction had 6 bases not matched to a gene; V was cut back by 6 bases and J by 0 bases. CDR3 in amino acids: CAISTSGGLSSYEQYF. The CDR3 bases are TGTGCCATCAGCACTAGCGGGGGGCTAAGCTCCTACGAGCAGTACTTC.

This clonotype was counted a few times. The CDR3: CACGGRSNQPQHF. Here the CDR3 DNA reads TGTGCTTGTGGGGGCCGGAGCAATCAGCCCCAGCATTTT. The chain joins TRBV10-3 to TRBJ1-5, with D maybe TRBD1 (6 bases). This CDR3 contains 13 residues. Germline V gives CDR1 ENHRY, CDR2 SYGVKD.

V and J are TRBV15 and TRBJ1-1; TRBD1 is a possible D gene (5 bases). Germline V gene data show CDR1 as LNHNV and CDR2 as YYDKDF (reference sequence). Trimming removed 2 bases at V and 4 bases at J, with 20 bases between. CDR3 size: 17 residues. The CDR3 region has the DNA TGTGCCACCAGCAGACCTATGAGCTTGACAGCCTTCACTGAAGCTTTCTTT. It translates to CATSRPMSLTAFTEAFF.

The chain is built from TRBV7-2 and TRBJ2-1; D remains ambiguous. CDR3 length: 15 residues. Trimming pared 5 bases from V and 0 bases from J, leaving 11 bases between. Per the germline V gene, CDR1 is SGHTA and CDR2 is FQGNSA. CDR3: CASSPSFSSYNEQFF. The CDR3 nucleotides are TGTGCCAGCAGCCCTTCGTTTAGCTCCTACAATGAGCAGTTCTTC.

V gene TRBV18 combines with J gene TRBJ2-1; D unresolved. Trimming took 3 bases from V and 8 from J, leaving 8 bases between them. Germline loops: CDR1 KGHSH, CDR2 LQKENI. The CDR3 covers 12 residues. The CDR3 DNA follows: TGTGCCAGCTCACCCCAAGGGCATGAGCAGTTCTTC. Translating it yields CASSPQGHEQFF.

The J gene is TRBJ2-7, the V gene TRBV20-1; 10 bases line up with TRBD1. The CDR3 loop spans 16 amino acids. V lost 8 bases, J lost 1 base, and 14 bases stayed unmatched. Per the germline V gene, CDR1 is DFQATT and CDR2 is SNEGSKA (reference sequence). The CDR3 protein is CSINPPGQGSSYEQYF. As DNA, the CDR3 is TGCAGTATCAACCCCCCGGGACAGGGGTCGTCCTACGAGCAGTACTTC.

The chain is built from TRBV6-8 and TRBJ1-1; a weak D match, TRBD1 (6 bases). The CDR3 has 13 amino acids. Germline V lookup: CDR1 MNHGY, CDR2 SAAAGT. The V end was cut by 7 bases, the J end by 0 bases, with 9 bases between. The CDR3, as DNA: TGTGCCAGCACCGACAGGTTGAACACTGAAGCTTTCTTT. This gives the protein CASTDRLNTEAFF.

The chain links TRBV5-4 to TRBJ2-3; D is possibly TRBD1 or TRBD2 (5 bases each). Germline V gene data show CDR1 as SGHNT and CDR2 as YYREEE (reference sequence). This CDR3 is built from 15 residues. V was cut by 3 bases and J by 0 bases, with 11 bases left in between. The CDR3 bases are TGTGCCAGCAGCTCGGGCCGGGACAGCACAGATACGCAGTATTTT. It yields the protein CASSSGRDSTDTQYF.

The genes are TRBV7-2 and TRBJ1-2; no clear D. With 5 bases removed from V and 0 bases from J, the gap between germline ends came to 7 bases. In germline, CDR1 is SGHTA, CDR2 FQGNSA. The CDR3 has 13 residues. The CDR3 reads CASSPQANYGYTF. In DNA, the CDR3 is TGTGCCAGCAGCCCCCAAGCTAACTATGGCTACACCTTC.

The chain links TRBV27 to TRBJ2-3; D ambiguous. The length of the CDR3 is 13 residues. The V gene's germline CDR1 is MNHEY and CDR2 SMNVEV (reference sequence). Deletions cut 6 bases from V and 0 bases from J, with 7 bases between. CDR3 nucleotide sequence: TGTGCCAGCAGGTTGGAAAGCACAGATACGCAGTATTTT. Translated, it gives CASRLESTDTQYF.

The chain links TRBV11-2 to TRBJ1-2; D is unclear. V was pared by 5 bases and J by 6 bases, with 22 bases between. CDR3 length equals 16 residues. Looked up from germline, CDR1 is SGHAT and CDR2 is FQNNGV. The CDR3 region has the DNA TGTGCCAGCAGCCCATTGTCCCTAACAACTTACGATGGCTACACCTTC. Protein: CASSPLSLTTYDGYTF.

Points on this clonotype: With a much larger clone just one base away, this may be a read error. As the CDR3 is not closed by the conserved phenylalanine or tryptophan, this likely results from a read error. J is TRBJ2-3 and V is TRBV7-2; D is undetermined. The CDR3 is 15 amino acids. CDR1 SGHTA and CDR2 FQGNSA come from the germline V gene. Trimming removed 1 base from V and 1 base from J, with 9 bases in between. CDR3 region: CASSLGHIGTDTQYC. In DNA, the CDR3 is TGTGCCAGCAGCTTAGGACATATAGGCACAGATACGCAGTATTGT.

CDR3 region: CASHRGRASTGELFF. The CDR3 nucleotides read TGTGCCAGTCACCGCGGGAGGGCCTCCACCGGGGAGCTGTTTTTT. This chain uses TRBV7-9 with TRBJ2-2, with 9 bases fitting TRBD2. Per the germline V gene, CDR1 is SEHNR and CDR2 is FQNEAQ (reference sequence). V was pared by 9 bases and J by 4 bases, with 9 bases of the junction left unmatched. CDR3 length: 15 residues.

This clonotype came up a few times. This chain connects TRBV19 to TRBJ1-6, with a tentative D call TRBD1 (6 bases). The germline V gene has CDR1 LNHDA and CDR2 SQIVND (reference sequence). This CDR3 has 14 amino acids. The V end lost 3 bases, the J end lost 7 bases, and 10 bases lay between the germline ends. The DNA for the CDR3 is TGTGCCAGTAGTATGGCGGGGGCCAATTCACCCCTCCACTTT. This codes for CASSMAGANSPLHF.

This rearrangement joins TRBV11-2 to TRBJ2-2, with 9 positions matching TRBD2. The germline CDR1 and CDR2 sequences are SGHAT and FQNNGV. This CDR3 spans 16 amino acids. V lost 3 bases and J lost 2; bases outside the gene matches: 4. The CDR3 loop is CASSLLAGTNTGELFF. Here the CDR3 DNA reads TGTGCCAGCAGCTTGCTAGCGGGAACAAACACCGGGGAGCTGTTTTTT.